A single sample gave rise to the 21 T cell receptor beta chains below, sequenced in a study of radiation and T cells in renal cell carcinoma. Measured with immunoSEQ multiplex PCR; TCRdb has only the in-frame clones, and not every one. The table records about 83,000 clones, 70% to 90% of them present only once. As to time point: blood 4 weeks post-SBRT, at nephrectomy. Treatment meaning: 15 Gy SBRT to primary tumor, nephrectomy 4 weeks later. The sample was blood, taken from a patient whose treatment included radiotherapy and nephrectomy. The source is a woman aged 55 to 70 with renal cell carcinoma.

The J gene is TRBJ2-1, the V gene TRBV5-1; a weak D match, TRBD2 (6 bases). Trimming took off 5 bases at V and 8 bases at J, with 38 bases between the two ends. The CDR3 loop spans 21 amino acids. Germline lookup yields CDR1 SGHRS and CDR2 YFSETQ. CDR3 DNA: TGCGCCAGCAGACCGCGTTCCTCTAGGGAGGCCCTCGTCGGAGTAGGGGATGAGCAGTTCTTC. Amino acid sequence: CASRPRSSREALVGVGDEQFF. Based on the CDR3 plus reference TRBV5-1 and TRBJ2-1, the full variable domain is KAGVTQTPRYLIKTRGQQVTLSCSPISGHRSVSWYQQTPGQGLQFLFEYFSETQRNKGNFPGRFSGRQFSNSRSEMNVSTLELGDSALYLCASRPRSSREALVGVGDEQFFGPGTRLTVL.

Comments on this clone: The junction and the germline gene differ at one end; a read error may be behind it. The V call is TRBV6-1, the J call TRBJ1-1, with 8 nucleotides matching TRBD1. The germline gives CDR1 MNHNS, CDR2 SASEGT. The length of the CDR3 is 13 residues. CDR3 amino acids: CASSEARGPSPLF. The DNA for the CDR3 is TGTGCCAGCAGTGAAGCCAGGGGGCCGAGTCCCCTTTTT.

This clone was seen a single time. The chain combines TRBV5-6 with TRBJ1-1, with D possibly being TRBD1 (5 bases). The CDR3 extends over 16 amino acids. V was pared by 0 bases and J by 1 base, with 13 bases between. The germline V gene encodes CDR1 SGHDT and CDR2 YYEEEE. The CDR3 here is CASSLAPGLPNTEAFF. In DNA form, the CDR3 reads TGTGCCAGCAGCTTGGCCCCGGGACTTCCGAACACTGAAGCTTTCTTT.

The CDR3 spells CASTPGQGWGLANTEAFF. In nucleotides, the CDR3 is TGCGCCAGCACCCCCGGCCAGGGCTGGGGGTTAGCGAACACTGAAGCTTTCTTT. V usage is TRBV5-1 and J usage is TRBJ1-1, with D perhaps TRBD1 (5 bases). V was shortened by 6 bases and J by 1 base, with 25 bases between the two germline ends. The CDR3 spans 18 residues. The germline CDR1 and CDR2 sequences are SGHRS and YFSETQ.

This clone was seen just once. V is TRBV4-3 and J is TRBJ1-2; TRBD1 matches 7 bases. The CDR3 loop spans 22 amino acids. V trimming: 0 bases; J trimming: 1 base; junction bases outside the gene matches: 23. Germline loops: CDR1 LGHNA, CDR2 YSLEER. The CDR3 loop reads CASSQDLPGSPLGTDFNYGYTF. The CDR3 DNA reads TGCGCCAGCAGCCAAGATTTGCCTGGTTCCCCTCTCGGGACAGACTTTAACTATGGCTACACCTTC.

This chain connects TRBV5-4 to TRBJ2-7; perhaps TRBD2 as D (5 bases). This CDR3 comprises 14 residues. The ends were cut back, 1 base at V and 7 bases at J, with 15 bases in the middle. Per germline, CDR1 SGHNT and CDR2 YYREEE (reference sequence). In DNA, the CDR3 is TGTGCCAGCAGCTTGTGGGCGGTTGGCGGGGAGCAGTACTTC. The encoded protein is CASSLWAVGGEQYF.

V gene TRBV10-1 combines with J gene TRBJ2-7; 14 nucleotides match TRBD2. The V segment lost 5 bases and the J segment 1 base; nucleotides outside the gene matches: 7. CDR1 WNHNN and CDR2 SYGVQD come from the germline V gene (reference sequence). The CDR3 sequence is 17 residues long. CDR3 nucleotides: TGCGCCAGCAGTTCCCCTCGACTAGCGGGAGGGTCCTACGAGCAGTACTTC. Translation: CASSSPRLAGGSYEQYF.

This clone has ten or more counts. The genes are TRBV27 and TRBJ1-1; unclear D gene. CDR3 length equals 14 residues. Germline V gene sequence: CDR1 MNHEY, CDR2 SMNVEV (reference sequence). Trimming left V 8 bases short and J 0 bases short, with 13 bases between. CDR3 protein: CASSIRAMNTEAFF. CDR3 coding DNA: TGTGCCAGCTCTATTAGGGCGATGAACACTGAAGCTTTCTTT.

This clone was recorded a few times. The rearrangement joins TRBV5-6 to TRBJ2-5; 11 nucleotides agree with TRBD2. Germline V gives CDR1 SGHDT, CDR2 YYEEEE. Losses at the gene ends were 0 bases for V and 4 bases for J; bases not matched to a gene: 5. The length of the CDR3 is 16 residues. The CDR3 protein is CASSLELAGGLETQYF. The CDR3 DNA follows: TGTGCCAGCAGCTTGGAGCTAGCGGGGGGTTTAGAGACCCAGTACTTC.

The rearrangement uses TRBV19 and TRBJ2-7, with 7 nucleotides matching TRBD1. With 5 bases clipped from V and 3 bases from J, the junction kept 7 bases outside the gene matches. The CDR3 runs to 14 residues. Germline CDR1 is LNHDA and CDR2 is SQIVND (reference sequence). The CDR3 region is CASSLLTGNYEQYF. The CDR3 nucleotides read TGTGCCAGTAGTCTGTTGACAGGGAACTACGAGCAGTACTTC.

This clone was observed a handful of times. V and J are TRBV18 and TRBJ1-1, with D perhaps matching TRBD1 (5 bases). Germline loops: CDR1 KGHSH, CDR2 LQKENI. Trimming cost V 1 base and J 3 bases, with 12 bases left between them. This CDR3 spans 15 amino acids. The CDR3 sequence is CASSPRGLGDTEAFF. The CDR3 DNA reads TGTGCCAGCTCACCACGAGGGTTGGGGGACACTGAAGCTTTCTTT.

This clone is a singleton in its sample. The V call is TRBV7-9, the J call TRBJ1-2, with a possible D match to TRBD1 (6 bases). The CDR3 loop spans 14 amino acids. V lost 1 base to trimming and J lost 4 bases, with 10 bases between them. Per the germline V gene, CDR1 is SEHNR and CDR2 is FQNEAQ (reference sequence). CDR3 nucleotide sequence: TGTGCCAGCAGCTTAGAAGTAGGGGGCTATGGCTACACCTTC. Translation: CASSLEVGGYGYTF. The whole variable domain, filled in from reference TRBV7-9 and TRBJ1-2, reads DTGVSQNPRHKITKRGQNVTFRCDPISEHNRLYWYRQTLGQGPEFLTYFQNEAQLEKSRLLSDRFSAERPKGSFSTLEIQRTEQGDSAMYLCASSLEVGGYGYTFGSGTRLTVV.

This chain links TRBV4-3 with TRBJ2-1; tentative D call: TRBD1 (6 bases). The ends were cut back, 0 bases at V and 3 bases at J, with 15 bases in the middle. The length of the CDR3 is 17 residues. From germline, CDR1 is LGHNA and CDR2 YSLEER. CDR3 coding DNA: TGCGCCAGCAGCCAAGATCTCCCCCAGGGGTACTACAATGAGCAGTTCTTC. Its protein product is CASSQDLPQGYYNEQFF.

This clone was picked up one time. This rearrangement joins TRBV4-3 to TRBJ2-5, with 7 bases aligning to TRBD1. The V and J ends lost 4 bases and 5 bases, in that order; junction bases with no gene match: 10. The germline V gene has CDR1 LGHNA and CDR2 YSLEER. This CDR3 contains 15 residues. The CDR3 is CASSRTGTERETQYF. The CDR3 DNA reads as TGCGCCAGCAGCCGAACCGGGACAGAGAGGGAGACCCAGTACTTC.

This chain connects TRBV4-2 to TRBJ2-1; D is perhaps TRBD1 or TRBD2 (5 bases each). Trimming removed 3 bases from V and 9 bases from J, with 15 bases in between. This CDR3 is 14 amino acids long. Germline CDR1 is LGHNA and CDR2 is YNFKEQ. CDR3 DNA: TGTGCCAGCAGCCACCCCGGGACCCAGGGTGAGCAGTTCTTC. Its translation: CASSHPGTQGEQFF.

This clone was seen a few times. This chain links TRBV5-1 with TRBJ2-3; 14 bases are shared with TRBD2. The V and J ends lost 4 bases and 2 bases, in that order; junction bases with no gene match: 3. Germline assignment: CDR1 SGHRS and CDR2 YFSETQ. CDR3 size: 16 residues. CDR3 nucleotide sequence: TGCGCCAGCAGCCGGACTAGCGGGGGGTTCACAGATACGCAGTATTTT. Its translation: CASSRTSGGFTDTQYF.

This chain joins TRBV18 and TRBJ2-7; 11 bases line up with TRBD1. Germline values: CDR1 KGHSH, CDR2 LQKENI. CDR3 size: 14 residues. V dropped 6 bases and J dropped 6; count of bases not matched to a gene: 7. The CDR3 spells CASSLDRGQSEQYF. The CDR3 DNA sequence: TGTGCCAGCTCCTTGGACAGGGGGCAGAGCGAGCAGTACTTC.

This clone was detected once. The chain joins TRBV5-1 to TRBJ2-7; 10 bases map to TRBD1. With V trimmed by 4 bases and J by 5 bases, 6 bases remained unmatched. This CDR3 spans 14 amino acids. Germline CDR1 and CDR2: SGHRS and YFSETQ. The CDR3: CASSPGQGINEQYF. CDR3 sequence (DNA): TGCGCCAGCAGCCCGGGACAGGGGATCAACGAGCAGTACTTC.

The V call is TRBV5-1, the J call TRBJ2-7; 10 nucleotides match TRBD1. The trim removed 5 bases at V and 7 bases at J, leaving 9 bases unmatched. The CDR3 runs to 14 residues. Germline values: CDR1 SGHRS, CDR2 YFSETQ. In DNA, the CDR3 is TGCGCCAGCAGACGGGGACAGGGGCCCCGGGAGCAGTACTTC. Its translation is CASRRGQGPREQYF.

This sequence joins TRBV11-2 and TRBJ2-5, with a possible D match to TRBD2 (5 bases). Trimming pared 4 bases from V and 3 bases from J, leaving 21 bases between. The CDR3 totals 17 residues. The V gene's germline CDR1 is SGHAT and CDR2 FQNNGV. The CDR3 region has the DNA TGTGCCAGCAGCTCTCCCCCCGGGGAAAGGTGGGAAGAGACCCAGTACTTC. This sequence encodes CASSSPPGERWEETQYF.

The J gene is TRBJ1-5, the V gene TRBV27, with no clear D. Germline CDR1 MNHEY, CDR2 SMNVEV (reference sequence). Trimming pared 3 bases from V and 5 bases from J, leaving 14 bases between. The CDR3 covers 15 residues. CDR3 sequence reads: CASSFGSALDQPQHF. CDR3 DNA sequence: TGTGCCAGCAGTTTTGGGTCGGCATTAGATCAGCCCCAGCATTTT.